A selection of T cell receptor beta chains follows, all from one sample in a study of T cells in Graves' hyperthyroidism and ophthalmopathy. In TCRdb, the multiplex PCR reads were re-called with MiXCR into one record per CDR3 protein. The sample contains 540,000 or so distinct CDR3 sequences, approximately 14% of which appear only once. The sample consisted of blood. All receptors derive from a woman in her twenties or thirties with Graves' hyperthyroidism. CDR3s leave out the opening cysteine and the closing phenylalanine or tryptophan. Not every row has a clone size; where given, it reads once, few, many or a size class.

TRBJ2-1 many TRBV20-1 SARGPGTSGRARSSYNEQF
TRBJ2-2 - TRBV3-1 ASSPGTSGLPELF
TRBJ2-5 many TRBV10-3 ASNMGTGAASMVLY
TRBJ2-7 - TRBV4-3 ASSQALDTLYEQY
TRBJ2-2 - TRBV9 ASSVGAMNTGELF
TRBJ2-2 - TRBV19 ASSMIHGDSFTGELF
TRBJ2-5 many TRBV4-1 ASSQDGRMGETQY
TRBJ2-7 many TRBV28 ASSLEVGLAGVLDEQY
TRBJ2-1 few TRBV24-1 ATSGQDNEQF
TRBJ1-3 many TRBV29-1 SVEKFMAGNTIY
TRBJ1-2 - TRBV19 ASSSIPQPGYT
TRBJ2-6 - TRBV13 ASSLVGEGFSGANVLT
TRBJ2-1 many TRBV5-1 ASWTSGTLTDDNEQF
TRBJ1-1 many TRBV15 ATSRATTGNTEAF
TRBJ1-1 - TRBV10-3 AIGDKHNTEAF
TRBJ1-1 few TRBV19 ASSIETAGPF
TRBJ2-7 - TRBV19 ASSIGWTSGGEQY
TRBJ2-3 many TRBV5-1 ASSLLSGQGLDTQY
TRBJ1-1 many TRBV7-2 ASSLRGEAF
TRBJ1-1 many TRBV20-1 SATKNGLGPEAF
TRBJ2-2 many TRBV29-1 SVESGRGGELF
TRBJ2-2 many TRBV28 ASVYDRLNTGELF
TRBJ2-3 many TRBV12-3/TRBV12-4 ASSQQGLATDTQY
TRBJ1-3 many TRBV30 AGDPTGGGNTIY
TRBJ2-4 - TRBV5-6 ASSPPGLKNIQY
TRBJ1-1 many TRBV11-2 ASSLSRPTEAF
TRBJ2-1 many TRBV5-1 ASSLLAGEGNEQF
TRBJ2-3 few TRBV2 ASSQAGLGDTQY
TRBJ2-6 - TRBV28 ASSLSGANILSGANVLT
TRBJ2-6 few TRBV6-1 ASSWGQGVANVLT
TRBJ1-4 few TRBV20-1 SARAPTAGATNEKLF
TRBJ2-7 - TRBV7-2 ASSPRYLGGSSYEQY
TRBJ2-7 many TRBV4-2 ASSYQNEQY
TRBJ2-1 many TRBV3-1 ASSQLGDSPYNEQF
TRBJ2-7 many TRBV28 ASRGRSSYEQY
TRBJ1-3 few TRBV2 ASSDVTAGNTIY
TRBJ1-2 - TRBV2 ASSGVTGTGMRYT
TRBJ1-5 - TRBV6-1 ASSSSYSNQPQH
TRBJ2-1 few TRBV12-3/TRBV12-4 ASSLRTSGAYNEQF
TRBJ2-3 few TRBV11-1 ASRLGGDTQY
TRBJ1-5 - TRBV12-3/TRBV12-4 ASSSSGGYQPQH
TRBJ2-7 many TRBV28 ASSSGTGGGYEQY
TRBJ2-7 many TRBV10-3 AISESLGTSDEQY
TRBJ2-7 few TRBV9 ASSVDRNGLREVGEQY
TRBJ2-1 many TRBV20-1 SARPGLAGGPGSYNEQF
TRBJ2-1 many TRBV3-1 ASSQDVSSYNEQF
TRBJ2-1 few TRBV19 ASTTPAGGNNEQF
TRBJ2-1 many TRBV27 ASRGLAGVLEQF
TRBJ2-1 - TRBV7-9 ASSLGRGLGPDNEQF
TRBJ2-5 - TRBV7-3 ASSRDGLIQY
TRBJ1-1 - TRBV20-1 SARRRDRDTEAF
TRBJ2-1 - TRBV6-1 ASRLGGFHYNEQF
TRBJ2-1 few TRBV4-3 ASSQVSPSGDNEQF
TRBJ2-7 many TRBV7-8 ASSTFSYEQY